The 15 T cell receptor beta chains in this list originate from one sample, sequenced in a study of post-analysis software for immune sequencing data. General study results and limits: The study found TRBV5-6, TRBV5-1 and TRBV20-1 among about five TRBV segments more frequent in patients than controls.

What these receptors recognize is not known. The TCR beta cDNA libraries carried unique molecular identifiers. TCRdb called the PCR reads again in MiXCR, with one record for every CDR3 protein. The profile covers around 400,000 distinct CDR3 sequences, with less than 40% appearing a single time and roughly 13% taken by the ten largest. The sequencing input was blood. All receptors come from a girl aged 10 to 17 with multiple sclerosis.

The chain employs TRBV27 and TRBJ1-5; D ambiguous. CDR3 length: 14 amino acids. Germline V gene sequence: CDR1 MNHEY, CDR2 SMNVEV (reference sequence). The V and J ends lost 3 bases and 0 bases respectively, with 6 bases between them. CDR3 amino acids: CASSFLGSNQPQHF. In DNA form, the CDR3 reads TGTGCCAGCAGTTTTTTGGGTAGCAATCAGCCCCAGCATTTT.

In this sample, this clonotype turned up a few times. The chain links TRBV13 to TRBJ2-3; D is unresolved. CDR1 is PRHDT, CDR2 FYEKMQ, per germline (reference sequence). The CDR3 runs to 13 residues. V lost 5 bases and J 0 bases, leaving 6 bases between the germline ends. The CDR3 here is CASSRRSTDTQYF. CDR3 DNA sequence: TGTGCCAGCAGCCGGCGGAGCACAGATACGCAGTATTTT.

There are many counts of this clonotype. The V gene is TRBV29-1, the J gene TRBJ2-1, with unresolved D. Germline V gene sequence: CDR1 SQVTM, CDR2 ANQGSEA. V lost 3 bases, J lost 7 bases, and 10 bases lay in between. This CDR3 contains 12 residues. CDR3 bases: TGCAGCGTTGATTACCTAACTAATGAGCAGTTCTTC. Its translation: CSVDYLTNEQFF.

This clonotype has more than one count but fewer than ten. The chain couples TRBV13 to TRBJ2-7, with 11 bases aligning to TRBD2. The CDR3 is 16 amino acids. After removal of 4 bases from V and 2 bases from J, the junction contained 7 bases not matched to a gene. Germline CDR1 PRHDT, CDR2 FYEKMQ (reference sequence). The CDR3 DNA sequence: TGTGCCAGCAGCTCTACACGACTAGCGGGGACCTACGAGCAGTACTTC. Amino acid sequence: CASSSTRLAGTYEQYF.

This clonotype was seen only once. This chain connects TRBV29-1 to TRBJ2-7, with a weak D call TRBD2 (6 bases). This CDR3 is built from 14 residues. Germline V lookup: CDR1 SQVTM, CDR2 ANQGSEA. V was shortened by 0 bases and J by 3 bases, with 12 bases between the two germline ends. The CDR3 reads CSVEDPNGGYEQYF. In DNA form, the CDR3 reads TGCAGCGTTGAAGACCCGAACGGGGGCTACGAGCAGTACTTC.

This clonotype has only a few counts. This chain joins TRBV7-9 and TRBJ2-1; D gene ambiguous. Germline CDR1 SEHNR, CDR2 FQNEAQ (reference sequence). CDR3 length: 13 amino acids. This CDR3 is CAGEKSSYNEQFF. The CDR3 DNA reads as TGTGCTGGGGAAAAAAGCTCCTACAATGAGCAGTTCTTC.

This chain connects TRBV29-1 to TRBJ1-2, with a weak D call TRBD1 (6 bases). Trimming pared 5 bases from V and 6 bases from J, leaving 13 bases between. The CDR3 consists of 12 residues. CDR1 and CDR2 (germline): SQVTM, ANQGSEA. The CDR3 DNA is TGCAGCGTTTTACAGGGAGTTGATGGCTACACCTTC. This codes for CSVLQGVDGYTF.

This clonotype was recorded a few times. The J gene is TRBJ1-3, the V gene TRBV4-3, with no clear D. The V gene's germline CDR1 is LGHNA and CDR2 YSLEER. The CDR3 runs 15 residues. V was pared by 1 base and J by 2 bases, with 9 bases between. CDR3 loop: CASSQARLPGNTIYF. In DNA, the CDR3 is TGCGCCAGCAGCCAAGCAAGACTTCCTGGAAACACCATATATTTT.

V gene TRBV11-2 combines with J gene TRBJ2-3, with D tentatively TRBD2 (7 bases). The CDR3 is 16 residues long. Germline V gives CDR1 SGHAT, CDR2 FQNNGV. Between the trimmed V and J ends, which lost 3 bases and 5 bases, there was a span of 18 bases. This chain's CDR3 is CASSFGARGAGDTQYF. In nucleotides, the CDR3 is TGTGCCAGCAGCTTTGGTGCCCGGGGGGCAGGAGATACGCAGTATTTT.

This clonotype has more than one count but fewer than ten. The J gene is TRBJ2-5, the V gene TRBV20-1, with D possibly being TRBD1 or TRBD2 (5 bases each). The J call may not be correct, given that the DNA end is closer to TRBJ2-7. Germline V gene lookup returns CDR1 DFQATT and CDR2 SNEGSKA (reference sequence). This CDR3 has 11 amino acids. The CDR3 loop reads CRVGDAYEQYF. The CDR3 DNA reads TGCCGGGTGGGGGACGCCTACGAGCAGTACTTC.

The chain combines TRBV6-4 with TRBJ2-2; weak D call: TRBD2 (6 bases). The CDR3 totals 14 residues. Between the trimmed V and J ends, which lost 7 bases and 1 base, there was a span of 10 bases. Per the germline V gene, CDR1 is MRHNA and CDR2 is SNTAGT. In nucleotides, the CDR3 is TGTGCCAGCAAGGCGGGGCGGAACACCGGGGAGCTGTTTTTT. It is translated as CASKAGRNTGELFF.

This clonotype appeared a few times. The chain carries TRBV6-2 or TRBV6-3 and TRBJ1-2; D not certain. The CDR3 is made up of 13 amino acids. The V end lost 4 bases, the J end lost 1 base, and 7 bases lay between the germline ends. CDR1 MNHEY and CDR2 SVGEGT come from the germline V gene. DNA for the CDR3: TGTGCCAGCAGTTCACTTCTTAACTATGGCTACACCTTC. This translates into CASSSLLNYGYTF.

The chain is built from TRBV6-5 and TRBJ1-2; no definite D call. V dropped 2 bases and J dropped 8 bases, with 6 bases sitting between them. This CDR3 comprises 11 residues. Germline V CDR1 and CDR2: MNHEY, SVGAGI. In DNA form, the CDR3 reads TGTGCCAGCAGTTACGGTTGGGGCTACACCTTC. Amino acids: CASSYGWGYTF.

This clonotype was seen more than once but under ten times. V gene TRBV14 combines with J gene TRBJ1-2, with D possibly matching TRBD1 (5 bases). The CDR3 loop spans 15 amino acids. V gave up 0 bases and J gave up 8 bases, with 16 bases separating them. Germline CDR1 is SGHDN and CDR2 is FVKESK. In DNA, the CDR3 is TGTGCCAGCAGCCAAGATAGGGCAGGGTGGAAAGGCTACACCTTC. Protein: CASSQDRAGWKGYTF.

This clonotype was seen only a few times. The CDR3 sequence: CSVEGLRLAGLTLYNEQFF. The DNA of the CDR3 is TGCAGCGTTGAGGGTCTGCGGCTAGCGGGCCTTACCCTTTACAATGAGCAGTTCTTC. The chain has TRBV29-1 and TRBJ2-1; the match to TRBD2 covers 8 bases. The CDR3 has 19 residues. J was trimmed by 4 bases and V by 3 bases; bases with no gene match: 20. In germline, CDR1 is SQVTM, CDR2 ANQGSEA.